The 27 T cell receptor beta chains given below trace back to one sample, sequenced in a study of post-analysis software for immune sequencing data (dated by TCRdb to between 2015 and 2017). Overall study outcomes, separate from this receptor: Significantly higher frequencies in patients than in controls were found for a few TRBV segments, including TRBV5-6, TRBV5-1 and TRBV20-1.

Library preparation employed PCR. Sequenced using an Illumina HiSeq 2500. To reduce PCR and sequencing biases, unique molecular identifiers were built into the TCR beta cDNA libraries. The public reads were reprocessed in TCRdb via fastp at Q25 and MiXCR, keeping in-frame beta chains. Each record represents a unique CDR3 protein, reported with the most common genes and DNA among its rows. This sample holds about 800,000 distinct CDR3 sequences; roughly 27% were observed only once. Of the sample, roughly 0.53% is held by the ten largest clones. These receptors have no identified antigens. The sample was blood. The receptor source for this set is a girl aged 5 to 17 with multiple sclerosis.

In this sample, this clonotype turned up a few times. CDR3 DNA: TGCGCCAGCAGCTTGAACAGGGGGGAATCTGAAGCTTTCTTT. Translated: CASSLNRGESEAFF. The rearrangement links TRBV5-1 to TRBJ1-1, with 8 bases identical to TRBD1. Germline loops: CDR1 SGHRS, CDR2 YFSETQ. This CDR3 has 14 residues. V dropped 1 base and J dropped 6; count of bases not matched to a gene: 5. The whole variable domain, remainder taken from reference TRBV5-1 and TRBJ1-1, is KAGVTQTPRYLIKTRGQQVTLSCSPISGHRSVSWYQQTPGQGLQFLFEYFSETQRNKGNFPGRFSGRQFSNSRSEMNVSTLELGDSALYLCASSLNRGESEAFFGQGTRLTVV.

The CDR3: CASSYSRARTEAFF. The CDR3 nucleotides are TGTGCCAGCAGTTACTCGAGGGCTAGGACTGAAGCTTTCTTT. The V and J genes are TRBV6-5 and TRBJ1-1; D is undetermined. V lost 0 bases to trimming and J lost 5 bases, with 10 bases between them. Germline-derived CDR1 and CDR2 are MNHEY and SVGAGI. The CDR3 is 14 amino acids.

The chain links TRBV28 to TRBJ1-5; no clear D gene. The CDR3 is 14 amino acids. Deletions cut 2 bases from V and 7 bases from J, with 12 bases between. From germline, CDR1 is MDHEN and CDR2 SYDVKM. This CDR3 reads CASSLTGVRQPQHF. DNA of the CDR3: TGTGCCAGCAGTTTAACTGGGGTTAGACAGCCCCAGCATTTT.

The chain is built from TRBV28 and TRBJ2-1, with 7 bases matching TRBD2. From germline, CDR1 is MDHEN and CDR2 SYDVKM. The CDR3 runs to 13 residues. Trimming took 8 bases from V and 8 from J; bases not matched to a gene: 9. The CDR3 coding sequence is TGTGCCAGCCTAGACGGCGGGAGCGATGAGCAGTTCTTC. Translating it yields CASLDGGSDEQFF.

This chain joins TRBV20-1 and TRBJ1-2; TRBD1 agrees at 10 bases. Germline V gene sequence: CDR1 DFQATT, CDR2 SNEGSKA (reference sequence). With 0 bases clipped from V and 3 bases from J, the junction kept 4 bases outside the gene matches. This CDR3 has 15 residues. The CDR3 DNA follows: TGCAGTGCTAGAGATCTGACAGGGGGCCACTATGGCTACACCTTC. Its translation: CSARDLTGGHYGYTF.

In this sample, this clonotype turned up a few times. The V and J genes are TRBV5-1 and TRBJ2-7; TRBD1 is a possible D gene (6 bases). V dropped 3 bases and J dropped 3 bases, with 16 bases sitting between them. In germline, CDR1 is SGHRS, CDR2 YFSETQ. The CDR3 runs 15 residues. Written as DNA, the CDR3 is TGCGCCAGCAGCTATACAGGGTGGACAGACTACGAGCAGTACTTC. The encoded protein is CASSYTGWTDYEQYF. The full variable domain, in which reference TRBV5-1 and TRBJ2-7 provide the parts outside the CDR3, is KAGVTQTPRYLIKTRGQQVTLSCSPISGHRSVSWYQQTPGQGLQFLFEYFSETQRNKGNFPGRFSGRQFSNSRSEMNVSTLELGDSALYLCASSYTGWTDYEQYFGPGTRLTVT.

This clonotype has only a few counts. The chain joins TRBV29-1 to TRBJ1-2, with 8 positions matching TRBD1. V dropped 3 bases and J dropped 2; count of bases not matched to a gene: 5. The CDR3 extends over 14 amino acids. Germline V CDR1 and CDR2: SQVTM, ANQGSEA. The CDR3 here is CSVEWTGLNYGYTF. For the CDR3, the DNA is TGCAGCGTTGAGTGGACAGGGCTGAACTATGGCTACACCTTC.

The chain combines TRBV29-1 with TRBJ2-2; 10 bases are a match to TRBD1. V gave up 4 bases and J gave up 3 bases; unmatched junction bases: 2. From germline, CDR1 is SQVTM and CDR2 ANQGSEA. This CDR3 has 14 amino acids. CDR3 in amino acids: CSVGQGAHTGELFF. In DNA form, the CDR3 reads TGCAGCGTTGGACAGGGGGCGCACACCGGGGAGCTGTTTTTT.

The CDR3 region has the DNA TGTGCCAGCAGTTTGCTAGCGGGGTCCCAAGAGACCCAGTACTTC. It yields the protein CASSLLAGSQETQYF. The chain has TRBV28 and TRBJ2-5; 9 bases align to TRBD2. This CDR3 is 15 amino acids long. Germline loops: CDR1 MDHEN, CDR2 SYDVKM. Losses at the gene ends were 3 bases for V and 1 base for J; bases not matched to a gene: 3.

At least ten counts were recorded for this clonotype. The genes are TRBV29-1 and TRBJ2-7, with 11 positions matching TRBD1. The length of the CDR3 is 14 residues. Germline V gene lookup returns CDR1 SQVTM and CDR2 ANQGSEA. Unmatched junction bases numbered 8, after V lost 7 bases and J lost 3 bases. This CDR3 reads CSDGQGAPNYEQYF. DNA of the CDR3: TGCAGCGACGGACAGGGGGCACCTAACTACGAGCAGTACTTC.

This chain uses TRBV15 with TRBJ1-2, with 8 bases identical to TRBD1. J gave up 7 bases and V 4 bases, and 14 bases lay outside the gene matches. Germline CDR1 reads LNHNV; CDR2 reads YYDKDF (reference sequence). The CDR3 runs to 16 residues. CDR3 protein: CATSKGTNPTGAGYTF. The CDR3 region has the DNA TGTGCCACCAGCAAAGGAACCAACCCGACAGGGGCTGGCTACACCTTC.

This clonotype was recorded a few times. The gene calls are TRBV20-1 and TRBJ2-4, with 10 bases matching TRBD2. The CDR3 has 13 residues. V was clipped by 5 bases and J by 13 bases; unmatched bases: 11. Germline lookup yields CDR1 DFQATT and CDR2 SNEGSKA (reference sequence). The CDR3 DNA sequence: TGCAGTGCTCCCCCTAGCGGGAGTACCGGGCAGTACTTC. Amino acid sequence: CSAPPSGSTGQYF.

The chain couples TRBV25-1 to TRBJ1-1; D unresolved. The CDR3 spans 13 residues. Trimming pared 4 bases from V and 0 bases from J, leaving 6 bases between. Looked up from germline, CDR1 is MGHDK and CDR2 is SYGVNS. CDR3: CASSGPLNTEAFF. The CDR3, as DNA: TGTGCCAGCAGTGGGCCCCTGAACACTGAAGCTTTCTTT. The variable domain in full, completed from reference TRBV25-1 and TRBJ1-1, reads EADIYQTPRYLVIGTGKKITLECSQTMGHDKMYWYQQDPGMELHLIHYSYGVNSTEKGDLSSESTVSRIRTEHFPLTLESARPSHTSQYLCASSGPLNTEAFFGQGTRLTVV.

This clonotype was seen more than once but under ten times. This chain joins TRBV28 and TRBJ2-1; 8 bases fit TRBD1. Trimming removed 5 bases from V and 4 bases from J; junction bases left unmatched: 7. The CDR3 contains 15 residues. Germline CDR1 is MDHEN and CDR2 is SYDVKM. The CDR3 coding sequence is TGTGCCAGCAGTCCCCTCCGGACAGGGTACAATGAGCAGTTCTTC. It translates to CASSPLRTGYNEQFF.

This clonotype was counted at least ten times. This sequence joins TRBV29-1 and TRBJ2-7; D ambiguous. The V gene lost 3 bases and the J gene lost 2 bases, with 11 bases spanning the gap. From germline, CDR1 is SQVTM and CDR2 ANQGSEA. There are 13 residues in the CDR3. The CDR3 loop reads CSVDGGFAYEQYF. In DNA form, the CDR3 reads TGCAGCGTTGATGGCGGATTTGCCTACGAGCAGTACTTC.

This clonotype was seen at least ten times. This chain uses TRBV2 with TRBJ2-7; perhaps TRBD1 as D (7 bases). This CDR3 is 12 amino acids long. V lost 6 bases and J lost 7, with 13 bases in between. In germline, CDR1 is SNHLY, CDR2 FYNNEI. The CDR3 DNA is TGTGCCAGCAGCTACAGGGGAGGTGAGCAGTACTTC. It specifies CASSYRGGEQYF.

CDR3 sequence reads: CATGPGYGANVLTF. CDR3 sequence (DNA): TGTGCCACCGGCCCAGGGTACGGGGCCAACGTCCTGACTTTC. The chain recombines TRBV10-3 with TRBJ2-6, with a possible D match to TRBD1 (5 bases). Trimming cost V 10 bases and J 4 bases, with 14 bases left between them. Looked up from germline, CDR1 is ENHRY and CDR2 is SYGVKD. CDR3 length equals 14 residues.

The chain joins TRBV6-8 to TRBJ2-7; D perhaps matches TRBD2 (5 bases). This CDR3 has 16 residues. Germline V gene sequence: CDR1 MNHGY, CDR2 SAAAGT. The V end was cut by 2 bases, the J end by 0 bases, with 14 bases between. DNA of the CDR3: TGTGCCAGCAGTTACCGCGGCGGGCCCAGCTCCTACGAGCAGTACTTC. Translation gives CASSYRGGPSSYEQYF.

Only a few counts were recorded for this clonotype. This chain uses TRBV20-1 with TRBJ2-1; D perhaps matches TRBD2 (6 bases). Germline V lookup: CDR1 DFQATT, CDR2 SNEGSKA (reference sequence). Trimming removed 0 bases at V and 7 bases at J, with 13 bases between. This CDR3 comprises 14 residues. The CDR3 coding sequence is TGCAGTGCTAGAGAGCGGGGAGTTAGGAATGAGCAGTTCTTC. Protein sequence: CSARERGVRNEQFF.

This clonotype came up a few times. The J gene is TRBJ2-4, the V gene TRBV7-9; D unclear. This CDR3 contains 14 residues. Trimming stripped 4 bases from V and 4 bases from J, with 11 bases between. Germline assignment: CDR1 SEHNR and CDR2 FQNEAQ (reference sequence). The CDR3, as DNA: TGTGCCAGCAGCTCAGGCGTCGGGAAAAACATTCAGTACTTC. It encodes CASSSGVGKNIQYF.

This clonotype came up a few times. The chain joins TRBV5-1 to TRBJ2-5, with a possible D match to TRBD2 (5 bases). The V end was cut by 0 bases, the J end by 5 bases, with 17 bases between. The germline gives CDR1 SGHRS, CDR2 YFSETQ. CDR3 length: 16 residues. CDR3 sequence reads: CASSLEVGVLRETQYF. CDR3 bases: TGCGCCAGCAGCTTGGAAGTCGGGGTGTTACGGGAGACCCAGTACTTC.

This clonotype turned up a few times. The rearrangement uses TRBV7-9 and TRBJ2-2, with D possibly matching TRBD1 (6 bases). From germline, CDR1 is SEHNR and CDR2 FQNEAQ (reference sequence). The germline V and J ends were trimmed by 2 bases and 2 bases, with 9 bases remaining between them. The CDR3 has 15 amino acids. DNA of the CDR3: TGTGCCAGCAGCTTACAGGGGCTCAACACCGGGGAGCTGTTTTTT. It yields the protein CASSLQGLNTGELFF.

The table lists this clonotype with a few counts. The chain's CDR3 is CATSIGGTNEKLFF. CDR3 coding DNA: TGTGCCACCAGCATCGGGGGGACTAATGAAAAACTGTTTTTT. The V call is TRBV15, the J call TRBJ1-4; weak D call: TRBD1 (5 bases). V was shortened by 4 bases and J by 2 bases, with 8 bases between the two germline ends. Germline loops: CDR1 LNHNV, CDR2 YYDKDF (reference sequence). The CDR3 runs 14 residues.

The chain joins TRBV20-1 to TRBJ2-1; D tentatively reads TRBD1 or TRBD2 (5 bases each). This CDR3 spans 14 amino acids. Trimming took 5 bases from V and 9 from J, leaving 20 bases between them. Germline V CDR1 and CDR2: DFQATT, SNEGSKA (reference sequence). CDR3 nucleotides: TGCAGTGCTCCAAGGAGGAGACAGCCCACTGAGCAGTTCTTC. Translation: CSAPRRRQPTEQFF.

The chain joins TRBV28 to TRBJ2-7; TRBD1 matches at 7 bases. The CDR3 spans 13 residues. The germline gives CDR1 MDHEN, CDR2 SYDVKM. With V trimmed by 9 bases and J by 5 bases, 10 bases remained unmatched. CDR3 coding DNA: TGTGCCAGTGAGACAGGGAGTACAGACGAGCAGTACTTC. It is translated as CASETGSTDEQYF. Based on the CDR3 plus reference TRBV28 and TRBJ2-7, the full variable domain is DVKVTQSSRYLVKRTGEKVFLECVQDMDHENMFWYRQDPGLGLRLIYFSYDVKMKEKGDIPEGYSVSREKKERFSLILESASTNQTSMYLCASETGSTDEQYFGPGTRLTVT.

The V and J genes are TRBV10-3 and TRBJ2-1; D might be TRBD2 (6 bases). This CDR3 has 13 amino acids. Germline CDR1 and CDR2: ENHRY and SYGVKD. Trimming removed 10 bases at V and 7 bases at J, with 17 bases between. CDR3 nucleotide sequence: TGTGCCAGTAGCGGAAACTCGGGGAATGAGCAGTTCTTC. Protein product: CASSGNSGNEQFF.

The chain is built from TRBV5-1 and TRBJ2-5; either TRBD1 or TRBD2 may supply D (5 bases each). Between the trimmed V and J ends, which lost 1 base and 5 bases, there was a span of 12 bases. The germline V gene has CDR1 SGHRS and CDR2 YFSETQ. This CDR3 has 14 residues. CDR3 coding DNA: TGCGCCAGCAGCTTGATGGGACGGGGTGAGACCCAGTACTTC. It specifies CASSLMGRGETQYF.